The 28 T cell receptor beta chains below all came from one sample that was sequenced in a study of blood T cell repertoires in COVID-19. Libraries were prepared by immunoSEQ multiplex PCR; TCRdb keeps only in-frame clonotypes and omits some of them. The data contain about 140,000 clones, approximately 90% of them singletons. Sequencing input: peripheral blood. These receptors were obtained from an elderly woman with acute or convalescent COVID-19.

The gene calls are TRBV9 and TRBJ1-1; D gene unclear. Trimming removed 2 bases from V and 1 base from J, with 12 bases in between. From germline, CDR1 is SGDLS and CDR2 YYNGEE. This CDR3 is built from 15 residues. CDR3 amino acids: CASSVGGGANTEAFF. The CDR3 coding sequence is TGTGCCAGCAGCGTGGGAGGAGGAGCGAACACTGAAGCTTTCTTT.

This clone was seen only once. V and J are TRBV7-9 and TRBJ2-3, with 15 bases identical to TRBD2. The length of the CDR3 is 17 residues. Losses at the gene ends were 7 bases for V and 8 bases for J; bases not matched to a gene: 13. Germline V gene sequence: CDR1 SEHNR, CDR2 FQNEAQ (reference sequence). The CDR3 region has the DNA TGTGCCAGCACCAGGACTAGCGGGGGGGCTGGTAGTGGTACGCAGTATTTT. Translation gives CASTRTSGGAGSGTQYF.

The CDR3, as DNA: TGTGCCACTACCAGGGGCAGCTCCTACAATGAGCAGTTCTTC. As protein: CATTRGSSYNEQFF. The V call is TRBV6-5, the J call TRBJ2-1; D may be TRBD1 (6 bases). CDR1 MNHEY and CDR2 SVGAGI come from the germline V gene. V was shortened by 10 bases and J by 0 bases, with 13 bases between the two germline ends. This CDR3 region has 14 residues.

The rearrangement joins TRBV5-1 to TRBJ1-6; D remains ambiguous. The germline V gene has CDR1 SGHRS and CDR2 YFSETQ. This CDR3 has 14 residues. Between the trimmed V and J ends, which lost 0 bases and 7 bases, there was a span of 8 bases. The CDR3 protein is CASSLAEGNSPLHF. The CDR3 nucleotides read TGCGCCAGCAGCTTGGCCGAGGGAAATTCACCCCTCCACTTT.

This clone was counted between two and nine times. This chain links TRBV14 with TRBJ1-1; D remains unclear. The CDR3 is made up of 12 amino acids. The germline gives CDR1 SGHDN, CDR2 FVKESK. Trimming took 3 bases from V and 3 from J, leaving 5 bases between them. In nucleotides, the CDR3 is TGTGCCAGCAGCCACCGTGACACTGAAGCTTTCTTT. Its translation: CASSHRDTEAFF. The variable domain in full, completed from reference TRBV14 and TRBJ1-1, reads EAGVTQFPSHSVIEKGQTVTLRCDPISGHDNLYWYRRVMGKEIKFLLHFVKESKQDESGMPNNRFLAERTGGTYSTLKVQPAELEDSGVYFCASSHRDTEAFFGQGTRLTVV.

CDR3 sequence (DNA): TGTGCCAGCTCACCGGTACAGGGGGCGGACACCGGGGAGCTGTTTTTT. Its translation is CASSPVQGADTGELFF. The genes are TRBV18 and TRBJ2-2; 9 positions agree with TRBD1. Germline lookup yields CDR1 KGHSH and CDR2 LQKENI. The junction had 5 bases not matched to a gene; V was cut back by 3 bases and J by 3 bases. This CDR3 spans 16 amino acids.

This chain connects TRBV10-3 to TRBJ1-5; 7 bases map to TRBD1. CDR3 length: 14 amino acids. V was pared by 10 bases and J by 6 bases, with 12 bases of the junction left unmatched. CDR1 ENHRY and CDR2 SYGVKD come from the germline V gene. The CDR3 sequence is CATQGMFGGQPQHF. CDR3 sequence (DNA): TGTGCCACACAGGGGATGTTTGGGGGTCAGCCCCAGCATTTT.

This sequence joins TRBV6-6 and TRBJ1-1, with 12 bases identical to TRBD1. The V gene end was trimmed by 2 bases and the J gene end by 4 bases; junction bases not matched to a gene: 5. CDR3 length: 16 residues. Germline CDR1 MNHNY, CDR2 SVGAGI (reference sequence). CDR3 sequence (DNA): TGTGCCAGCAGTTACCGGGACAGGGGGCACGGCACTGAAGCTTTCTTT. Protein product: CASSYRDRGHGTEAFF.

The chain combines TRBV30 with TRBJ2-5, with TRBD2 as a possible D gene (6 bases). Germline assignment: CDR1 GTSNPN and CDR2 SVGIG (reference sequence). CDR3 length equals 12 residues. The V gene lost 3 bases and the J gene lost 5 bases, with 10 bases spanning the gap. The CDR3 DNA sequence: TGTGCCTGGAGCTTGGCGGGGGAGACCCAGTACTTC. Translating gives CAWSLAGETQYF.

The rearrangement uses TRBV3-1 (or the pseudogene TRBV3-2) and TRBJ1-1; D might be TRBD1 (6 bases). The length of the CDR3 is 15 residues. V lost 3 bases, J lost 3 bases, and 14 bases lay in between. CDR1 is LGHDT, CDR2 YNNKEL, per germline (reference sequence). CDR3: CASSQKQGFYTEAFF. For the CDR3, the DNA is TGTGCCAGCAGCCAGAAACAGGGATTTTACACTGAAGCTTTCTTT.

This clone is a singleton in its sample. This chain's CDR3 is CASSSAILAGAFSYNEQFF. Written as DNA, the CDR3 is TGCGCCAGCAGCTCCGCTATACTAGCGGGGGCATTTTCGTACAATGAGCAGTTCTTC. This chain connects TRBV5-1 to TRBJ2-1; TRBD2 matches 11 bases. The ends lost 3 bases at V and 4 bases at J; junction bases unmatched: 15. Germline-derived CDR1 and CDR2 are SGHRS and YFSETQ. The CDR3 extends over 19 amino acids.

The table lists this clone with a count of one. The chain carries TRBV30 and TRBJ1-6; the D gene is possibly TRBD1 (5 bases). V was pared by 0 bases and J by 6 bases, with 6 bases between. The CDR3 is 13 amino acids. The V gene's germline CDR1 is GTSNPN and CDR2 SVGIG (reference sequence). Here the CDR3 DNA reads TGTGCCTGGAGTGTAAGGGGTAATTCACCCCTCCACTTT. It yields the protein CAWSVRGNSPLHF.

The rearrangement joins TRBV6-2 or TRBV6-3 to TRBJ1-1; D gene uncertain. The CDR3 loop spans 14 amino acids. The germline gives CDR1 MNHEY, CDR2 SVGEGT. Trimming pared 2 bases from V and 6 bases from J, leaving 13 bases between. The CDR3 nucleotides are TGTGCCAGCAGTTACCCGGCGGGGATCGCTGAAGCTTTCTTT. Residues: CASSYPAGIAEAFF.

This sequence joins TRBV18 and TRBJ2-3, with D perhaps matching TRBD1 (6 bases). The V gene's germline CDR1 is KGHSH and CDR2 LQKENI. This CDR3 comprises 15 residues. V dropped 4 bases and J dropped 2 bases, with 13 bases sitting between them. The CDR3 spells CASSLQQGLTDTQYF. The DNA of the CDR3 is TGTGCCAGCTCACTACAACAGGGCCTCACAGATACGCAGTATTTT.

This clone was counted between two and nine times. Here the CDR3 DNA reads TGTGCCAGCAGCTTAGCCGGACAGATTGAAAAACTGTTTTTT. As protein: CASSLAGQIEKLFF. The chain has TRBV7-9 and TRBJ1-4; TRBD1 is a possible D gene (6 bases). Trimming removed 0 bases at V and 7 bases at J, with 9 bases between. From germline, CDR1 is SEHNR and CDR2 FQNEAQ (reference sequence). There are 14 residues in the CDR3.

The sample holds a few counts of this clone. The chain recombines TRBV11-2 with TRBJ2-2; TRBD2 matches 7 bases. Germline V gene sequence: CDR1 SGHAT, CDR2 FQNNGV. The CDR3 extends over 15 amino acids. J was trimmed by 0 bases and V by 7 bases; bases with no gene match: 5. Here the CDR3 reads CASKSGATNTGELFF. In DNA form, the CDR3 reads TGTGCCAGCAAAAGCGGGGCTACGAACACCGGGGAGCTGTTTTTT.

V usage is TRBV3-1 (or the pseudogene TRBV3-2) and J usage is TRBJ1-2; 7 bases align to TRBD1. There are 14 residues in the CDR3. Trimming removed 5 bases from V and 4 bases from J; junction bases left unmatched: 7. The V gene's germline CDR1 is LGHDT and CDR2 YNNKEL (reference sequence). The CDR3 region has the DNA TGTGCCAGCAGCTATCGACAGGGAGTCTATGGCTACACCTTC. Translated, it gives CASSYRQGVYGYTF.

V usage is TRBV7-9 and J usage is TRBJ1-6, with D uncertain. Per germline, CDR1 SEHNR and CDR2 FQNEAQ (reference sequence). V lost 5 bases and J 4 bases, leaving 9 bases between the germline ends. There are 14 residues in the CDR3. The CDR3 spells CASSAQIYNSPLHF. CDR3 coding DNA: TGTGCCAGCAGCGCACAGATTTATAATTCACCCCTCCACTTT. The variable domain in full, completed from reference TRBV7-9 and TRBJ1-6, reads DTGVSQNPRHKITKRGQNVTFRCDPISEHNRLYWYRQTLGQGPEFLTYFQNEAQLEKSRLLSDRFSAERPKGSFSTLEIQRTEQGDSAMYLCASSAQIYNSPLHFGNGTRLTVT.

The chain joins TRBV6-1 to TRBJ1-2; TRBD1 matches 7 bases. V lost 3 bases and J lost 4; bases outside the gene matches: 11. This CDR3 is 16 amino acids long. Germline-derived CDR1 and CDR2 are MNHNS and SASEGT. CDR3: CASSDTGVDRFYGYTF. DNA of the CDR3: TGTGCCAGCAGTGATACAGGGGTCGACAGATTCTATGGCTACACCTTC.

This clone appeared once. This rearrangement joins TRBV11-1 to TRBJ1-1; D gene unclear. V dropped 5 bases and J dropped 4 bases, with 8 bases sitting between them. From germline, CDR1 is SGHAT and CDR2 FQDESV (reference sequence). CDR3 length: 12 amino acids. CDR3 protein: CASSPSTTEAFF. The DNA of the CDR3 is TGTGCCAGCAGCCCTAGTACCACTGAAGCTTTCTTT.

The V and J genes are TRBV6-5 and TRBJ1-2; 7 bases agree with TRBD1. V lost 6 bases to trimming and J lost 6 bases; unmatched junction nucleotides: 7. The CDR3 consists of 13 residues. In germline, CDR1 is MNHEY, CDR2 SVGAGI. In DNA form, the CDR3 reads TGTGCCAGCAGGTTGGGACAGTCGGATGGCTACACCTTC. This sequence encodes CASRLGQSDGYTF.

This clone was observed a single time. CDR3 nucleotides: TGTGCCAGCAGCTCCGCCCCGGGTCAGCCCCAGCATTTT. Translated, it gives CASSSAPGQPQHF. V gene TRBV13 combines with J gene TRBJ1-5, with D unclear. CDR3 length equals 13 residues. Germline V CDR1 and CDR2: PRHDT, FYEKMQ (reference sequence). V gave up 4 bases and J gave up 6 bases, with 10 bases separating them.

This chain joins TRBV2 and TRBJ1-2, with D unclear. Between the trimmed V and J ends, which lost 2 bases and 1 base, there was a span of 11 bases. Germline-derived CDR1 and CDR2 are SNHLY and FYNNEI. The CDR3 is 15 residues long. The CDR3 spells CASSESRPSNYGYTF. The CDR3 region has the DNA TGTGCCAGCAGTGAATCTAGACCGAGTAACTATGGCTACACCTTC.

The genes are TRBV5-1 and TRBJ2-7; possibly TRBD2 for D (6 bases). The CDR3 is made up of 16 amino acids. Per the germline V gene, CDR1 is SGHRS and CDR2 is YFSETQ. Trimming pared 2 bases from V and 5 bases from J, leaving 20 bases between. The CDR3 reads CASSFTGTLLSNEQYF. The CDR3 nucleotides read TGCGCCAGCAGCTTTACCGGGACTCTCTTGTCCAACGAGCAGTACTTC.

This chain's CDR3 is CASSQEGVSYNSPLHF. For the CDR3, the DNA is TGCGCCAGCAGCCAAGAAGGGGTCTCCTATAATTCACCCCTCCACTTT. The chain has TRBV4-1 and TRBJ1-6; weak D call: TRBD1 (5 bases). Germline CDR1 is MGHRA and CDR2 is YSYEKL. The CDR3 consists of 16 residues. V shed 0 bases and J shed 0 bases, with 6 bases lying between them.

The J gene is TRBJ1-2, the V gene TRBV19; D remains ambiguous. V shed 9 bases and J shed 7 bases, with 12 bases lying between them. In germline, CDR1 is LNHDA, CDR2 SQIVND (reference sequence). The CDR3 is made up of 11 amino acids. The CDR3, as DNA: TGTGCCAGCCAGGATGCGGGTGGCTACACCTTC. Amino acid sequence: CASQDAGGYTF.

This clone showed up just a few times. V usage is TRBV6-2 or TRBV6-3 and J usage is TRBJ1-4; D gene ambiguous. This CDR3 comprises 14 residues. Trimming stripped 4 bases from V and 8 bases from J, with 14 bases between. Germline V gene sequence: CDR1 MNHEY, CDR2 SVGEGT. CDR3 residues: CASSSRSTREKLFF. Written as DNA, the CDR3 is TGTGCCAGCAGTTCGCGGTCCACTAGGGAAAAACTGTTTTTT.

J is TRBJ2-3 and V is TRBV19; tentatively, D is TRBD1 (6 bases). The CDR3 consists of 16 residues. Trimming shortened V by 8 bases and J by 0 bases, and 18 bases separated the two germline ends. CDR1 and CDR2 (germline): LNHDA, SQIVND (reference sequence). This CDR3 reads CASGNGQSYSTDTQYF. Written as DNA, the CDR3 is TGTGCCAGTGGAAATGGACAGTCGTACAGCACAGATACGCAGTATTTT.